Below, 29 T cell receptor beta chains from the same sample are listed, as sequenced in a study of response to subunit inactivated influenza vaccine. In TCRdb, the RT-PCR reads were re-called with MiXCR into one record per CDR3 protein. The table has about 530,000 distinct CDR3 sequences, 10% to 15% seen once; the top ten hold 13%. The starting material was PBMCs from blood, obtained roughly 6 weeks after vaccination. The receptors originated from a man aged 50 or older who received an inactivated influenza vaccine.

V and J are TRBV20-1 and TRBJ2-7; the match to TRBD1 covers 8 bases. V shed 5 bases, J shed 7 bases, and the junction held 10 bases outside the gene matches. Germline values: CDR1 DFQATT, CDR2 SNEGSKA (reference sequence). CDR3 length equals 13 residues. For the CDR3, the DNA is TGCAGTGCTGGAAGACAGGGGAGCAGGGAGCAGTACTTC. Its protein product is CSAGRQGSREQYF.

The chain combines TRBV12-3 or TRBV12-4 with TRBJ2-7, with a weak D call TRBD2 (6 bases). This CDR3 contains 15 residues. V was shortened by 5 bases and J by 2 bases, with 16 bases between the two germline ends. CDR3 region: CASSPGGTLPYEQYF. The CDR3 DNA reads as TGTGCCAGCAGTCCGGGCGGGACTCTACCCTACGAGCAGTACTTC.

The chain couples TRBV19 to TRBJ1-1, with D unclear. Germline lookup yields CDR1 LNHDA and CDR2 SQIVND (reference sequence). V lost 3 bases, J lost 0 bases, and 14 bases lay in between. The CDR3 sequence is 16 residues long. The CDR3 here is CASSMATPPVNTEAFF. Written as DNA, the CDR3 is TGTGCCAGTAGTATGGCGACACCGCCGGTGAACACTGAAGCTTTCTTT.

This chain connects TRBV9 to TRBJ2-1; TRBD2 agrees at 13 bases. CDR3 length equals 19 residues. V was clipped by 0 bases and J by 0 bases; unmatched bases: 6. Germline loops: CDR1 SGDLS, CDR2 YYNGEE. The CDR3 here is CASSVGLAGGASSYNEQFF. In DNA, the CDR3 is TGTGCCAGCAGCGTAGGACTAGCGGGAGGTGCCAGCTCCTACAATGAGCAGTTCTTC.

There are a few counts of this clonotype. V is TRBV20-1 and J is TRBJ2-1; 9 bases agree with TRBD1. J lost 7 bases, V lost 3 bases, and 16 bases had no gene match. The length of the CDR3 is 17 residues. CDR1 and CDR2 (germline): DFQATT, SNEGSKA (reference sequence). The CDR3 loop is CSASLEGTGGSLNEQFF. In DNA, the CDR3 is TGCAGTGCTAGCCTGGAGGGAACAGGGGGCTCCCTTAATGAGCAGTTCTTC.

The J gene is TRBJ2-2, the V gene TRBV4-3; TRBD2 might be the D (5 bases). Germline V gives CDR1 LGHNA, CDR2 YSLEER. V lost 0 bases, J lost 1 base, and 6 bases lay in between. This CDR3 is built from 15 residues. CDR3 in DNA: TGCGCCAGCAGCCAAGACGGGGAGAACACCGGGGAGCTGTTTTTT. Translating it yields CASSQDGENTGELFF.

This clonotype was found a few times. This sequence joins TRBV29-1 and TRBJ2-3; tentatively, D is TRBD1 (6 bases). Trimming took 6 bases from V and 4 from J, leaving 14 bases between them. Germline CDR1 reads SQVTM; CDR2 reads ANQGSEA. The CDR3 runs to 13 residues. CDR3 bases: TGCAGCGTCAGGGGTAGGGCCGCAGATACGCAGTATTTT. Its protein product is CSVRGRAADTQYF.

This clonotype was seen only a few times. The rearrangement uses TRBV29-1 and TRBJ2-2; D may be TRBD1 or TRBD2 (6 bases each). Germline V CDR1 and CDR2: SQVTM, ANQGSEA. The CDR3 loop spans 11 amino acids. The CDR3 sequence is CGGGLTGELFF. CDR3 DNA: TGCGGAGGGGGGTTGACCGGGGAGCTGTTTTTT.

This clonotype was detected ten times or more. The genes are TRBV12-3 or TRBV12-4 and TRBJ2-1, with a possible D match to TRBD2 (6 bases). The CDR3 is 14 residues long. V shed 3 bases and J shed 5 bases, with 11 bases lying between them. CDR3 region: CASSFREWHNEQFF. Written as DNA, the CDR3 is TGTGCCAGCAGTTTCCGGGAGTGGCACAATGAGCAGTTCTTC.

V and J are TRBV6-1 and TRBJ1-6, with D perhaps TRBD1 (5 bases). The germline V gene has CDR1 MNHNS and CDR2 SASEGT. V lost 5 bases and J 5 bases, leaving 13 bases between the germline ends. CDR3 length: 15 amino acids. The chain's CDR3 is CASSRTIFHNSPLHF. DNA for the CDR3: TGTGCCAGCAGTAGGACAATCTTCCATAATTCACCCCTCCACTTT.

This clonotype was picked up a small number of times. The chain couples TRBV7-2 to TRBJ1-5; 8 bases are shared with TRBD1. The CDR3 totals 15 residues. The germline V gene encodes CDR1 SGHTA and CDR2 FQGNSA. V trimming: 7 bases; J trimming: 0 bases; junction bases outside the gene matches: 5. For the CDR3, the DNA is TGTGCCAGCAAAGCGACAGGGGATAGCAATCAGCCCCAGCATTTT. Translated: CASKATGDSNQPQHF. Looking up the rest from reference TRBV7-2 and TRBJ1-5 gives the full variable domain: GAGVSQSPSNKVTEKGKDVELRCDPISGHTALYWYRQSLGQGLEFLIYFQGNSAPDKSGLPSDRFSAERTGGSVSTLTIQRTQQEDSAVYLCASKATGDSNQPQHFGDGTRLSIL.

At least ten counts were recorded for this clonotype. V usage is TRBV5-1 and J usage is TRBJ2-1, with a tentative D call TRBD1 (6 bases). The CDR3 runs 15 residues. Germline V lookup: CDR1 SGHRS, CDR2 YFSETQ. Trimming removed 4 bases from V and 0 bases from J, with 11 bases in between. CDR3 in DNA: TGCGCCAGCAGCGACCGGGACAACTCCTACAATGAGCAGTTCTTC. This encodes CASSDRDNSYNEQFF.

Many counts were recorded for this clonotype. The rearrangement uses TRBV10-3 and TRBJ2-7; 7 bases align to TRBD1. CDR3 length: 13 residues. Germline V gives CDR1 ENHRY, CDR2 SYGVKD. The V and J ends lost 4 bases and 6 bases, in that order; junction bases with no gene match: 6. The CDR3 DNA is TGTGCCATCAGTGCCTCGGGACAGTCCGAGCAGTACTTC. It codes for CAISASGQSEQYF.

This clonotype has a handful of counts. V and J are TRBV28 and TRBJ2-1; TRBD2 matches at 7 bases. Looked up from germline, CDR1 is MDHEN and CDR2 is SYDVKM. Unmatched junction bases numbered 3, after V lost 6 bases and J lost 4 bases. This CDR3 spans 13 amino acids. The CDR3 DNA reads as TGTGCCAGCAGGACTAGCTATTACAATGAGCAGTTCTTC. It yields the protein CASRTSYYNEQFF.

At least ten counts were recorded for this clonotype. The chain uses TRBV9 and TRBJ2-1; D may match TRBD1 or TRBD2 (5 bases each). V lost 5 bases, J lost 7 bases, and 10 bases lay in between. The CDR3 consists of 12 residues. Germline V gives CDR1 SGDLS, CDR2 YYNGEE. DNA for the CDR3: TGTGCCAGCAGTGCCGAGGGGAATGAGCAGTTCTTC. Residues: CASSAEGNEQFF.

This chain connects TRBV20-1 to TRBJ2-1; TRBD2 matches 9 bases. With V trimmed by 1 base and J by 9 bases, 7 bases remained unmatched. Germline CDR1 reads DFQATT; CDR2 reads SNEGSKA (reference sequence). This CDR3 spans 14 amino acids. The CDR3 reads CSARAGTSFFEQFF. The DNA of the CDR3 is TGCAGTGCTAGAGCCGGGACTAGCTTCTTTGAGCAGTTCTTC.

This chain uses TRBV5-1 with TRBJ2-3; D is perhaps TRBD2 (6 bases). Germline V lookup: CDR1 SGHRS, CDR2 YFSETQ. With 0 bases removed from V and 3 bases from J, the gap between germline ends came to 8 bases. This CDR3 has 14 amino acids. CDR3 sequence (DNA): TGCGCCAGCAGCTTGGGGAGGGAGACAGATACGCAGTATTTT. It is translated as CASSLGRETDTQYF.

The table lists this clonotype with a few counts. CDR3 loop: CASSPFNVHYNEQFF. As DNA, the CDR3 is TGTGCCAGCAGCCCCTTCAACGTCCACTACAATGAGCAGTTCTTC. The rearrangement joins TRBV5-5 to TRBJ2-1; D gene uncertain. Germline assignment: CDR1 SGHKS and CDR2 YYEKEE (reference sequence). The CDR3 spans 15 residues. V lost 4 bases and J 3 bases, leaving 14 bases between the germline ends.

This clonotype was seen more than once but under ten times. The DNA of the CDR3 is TGTGCCAGCACCCAATACCAGGGACCGACTGAAGCTTTCTTT. Its translation: CASTQYQGPTEAFF. This chain links TRBV12-3 or TRBV12-4 with TRBJ1-1; possibly TRBD1 for D (5 bases). CDR3 length equals 14 residues. Trimming removed 7 bases at V and 5 bases at J, with 17 bases between.

The J gene is TRBJ2-2, the V gene TRBV4-2, with 10 bases that match TRBD1. CDR1 is LGHNA and CDR2 is YNFKEQ in the germline V gene. V lost 6 bases and J lost 3; bases outside the gene matches: 7. The CDR3 has 16 residues. This CDR3 reads CASSQTGGADTGELFF. The CDR3 bases are TGTGCCAGCAGTCAGACAGGGGGCGCGGACACCGGGGAGCTGTTTTTT.

The chain has TRBV4-3 and TRBJ2-1, with D possibly matching TRBD2 (5 bases). V shed 2 bases and J shed 7 bases, with 15 bases lying between them. The CDR3 covers 15 residues. The germline V gene encodes CDR1 LGHNA and CDR2 YSLEER. CDR3 region: CASSQSLGSRNEQFF. In DNA form, the CDR3 reads TGCGCCAGCAGCCAAAGCCTGGGGAGTAGGAATGAGCAGTTCTTC.

In this sample, this clonotype turned up a few times. The junction and the germline gene differ at one end; a read error may be behind it. This chain joins TRBV7-7 and TRBJ2-1; D gene uncertain. This CDR3 is 14 amino acids long. Looked up from germline, CDR1 is SSHAT and CDR2 is FNYEAQ (reference sequence). The CDR3 sequence is CASSPDPLNREQFF. The DNA of the CDR3 is TGTGCTAGCAGCCCCGACCCTCTCAACCGGGAGCAGTTCTTC.

The V and J genes are TRBV6-1 and TRBJ2-7; possibly TRBD1 for D (6 bases). The germline V gene encodes CDR1 MNHNS and CDR2 SASEGT. V gave up 6 bases and J gave up 2 bases, with 14 bases separating them. The CDR3 runs 14 residues. The CDR3: CASRRGQNAYEQYF. The CDR3 nucleotides read TGTGCCAGCAGGAGGGGACAAAATGCCTACGAGCAGTACTTC.

The chain recombines TRBV5-1 with TRBJ1-1; no reliable D call. The CDR3 consists of 14 residues. Germline V gives CDR1 SGHRS, CDR2 YFSETQ. The germline V and J ends were trimmed by 0 bases and 10 bases, with 16 bases remaining between them. CDR3 sequence: CASSLELTKVGAFF. For the CDR3, the DNA is TGCGCCAGCAGCTTGGAGTTGACAAAGGTTGGAGCTTTCTTT.

This clonotype has only a few counts. The V gene is TRBV5-1, the J gene TRBJ2-2; D remains unclear. This CDR3 has 15 amino acids. Germline V gene data show CDR1 as SGHRS and CDR2 as YFSETQ. V dropped 2 bases and J dropped 5 bases, with 13 bases sitting between them. DNA for the CDR3: TGCGCCAGCAGCTTATTTACAGCCTCAACCGGGGAGCTGTTTTTT. Its protein is CASSLFTASTGELFF. Using reference TRBV5-1 and TRBJ2-2 for the parts outside the CDR3, the full variable domain is KAGVTQTPRYLIKTRGQQVTLSCSPISGHRSVSWYQQTPGQGLQFLFEYFSETQRNKGNFPGRFSGRQFSNSRSEMNVSTLELGDSALYLCASSLFTASTGELFFGEGSRLTVL.

The chain couples TRBV11-2 to TRBJ2-7; the D gene is possibly TRBD1 (5 bases). Germline CDR1 is SGHAT and CDR2 is FQNNGV. Trimming pared 5 bases from V and 2 bases from J, leaving 13 bases between. The CDR3 extends over 14 amino acids. This CDR3 reads CASSPPRVPYEQYF. In nucleotides, the CDR3 is TGTGCCAGCAGCCCGCCCAGGGTCCCCTACGAGCAGTACTTC.

In this sample, this clonotype turned up a few times. The rearrangement uses TRBV12-5 and TRBJ2-7, with D unresolved. CDR1 is LGHNT, CDR2 FRNRAP, per germline. The CDR3 is 15 residues long. V lost 5 bases and J 6 bases, leaving 20 bases between the germline ends. The DNA for the CDR3 is TGTGCTAGTGGTCCCCGCGGACGGTGGATTTTCGAGCAGTACTTC. Its protein product is CASGPRGRWIFEQYF.

This chain links TRBV3-1 with TRBJ1-1; possible D gene TRBD1, 5 bases. This CDR3 is built from 15 residues. Germline CDR1 is LGHDT and CDR2 is YNNKEL (reference sequence). Trimming left V 1 base short and J 4 bases short, with 13 bases between. The CDR3 DNA is TGTGCCAGCAGCCAAGGAAGGGATGGGGGCACTGAAGCTTTCTTT. It specifies CASSQGRDGGTEAFF.

This clonotype was observed many times. The rearrangement joins TRBV4-1 to TRBJ2-5, with TRBD2 identical over 11 bases. The length of the CDR3 is 15 residues. Germline V lookup: CDR1 MGHRA, CDR2 YSYEKL. The ends lost 2 bases at V and 4 bases at J; junction bases unmatched: 3. The CDR3 reads CASSQTSGGGETQYF. The CDR3 coding sequence is TGCGCCAGCAGCCAAACTAGCGGGGGAGGAGAGACCCAGTACTTC.